The rows below give T cell receptor beta chains drawn from one sample of a study of cytomegalovirus exposure and HLA in healthy donors. Profiling relied on immunoSEQ multiplex PCR, and the TCRdb table lists in-frame clones only, not all of them. Of roughly 100,000 clones listed, 65% to 80% are singletons. The sample consisted of PBMCs. The receptor set was obtained from a woman aged 50 to 60 in good health and CMV-seropositive. CDR3s include the opening cysteine and the closing phenylalanine or tryptophan. Each record gives: clone size, V gene, D gene, J gene, CDR3 protein, CDR3 DNA. The D gene is left open where the match is weak. Clone sizes are given selectively: once, few, many, or a class where the clone is expanded.

clone size: -; V gene: TRBV28; D gene: -; J gene: TRBJ1-3; CDR3 protein: CASSYDIASGNTIYF; CDR3 DNA: TGTGCCAGCAGTTACGACATCGCCTCTGGAAACACCATATATTTT
clone size: few; V gene: TRBV5-4; D gene: TRBD2; J gene: TRBJ2-1; CDR3 protein: CASSGSGTSYNEQFF; CDR3 DNA: TGTGCCAGCAGCGGTAGCGGGACTTCCTACAATGAGCAGTTCTTC
clone size: -; V gene: TRBV5-6; D gene: TRBD2; J gene: TRBJ2-2; CDR3 protein: CASSLGLAGINTGELFF; CDR3 DNA: TGTGCCAGCAGCTTGGGACTAGCGGGGATAAACACCGGGGAGCTGTTTTTT
clone size: -; V gene: TRBV14; D gene: TRBD1; J gene: TRBJ2-5; CDR3 protein: CASSRGDRGKVEETQYF; CDR3 DNA: TGTGCCAGCAGCCGTGGGGACAGGGGCAAGGTTGAAGAGACCCAGTACTTC
clone size: few; V gene: TRBV6-6; D gene: -; J gene: TRBJ2-7; CDR3 protein: CASSYRTEISYEQYF; CDR3 DNA: TGTGCCAGCAGTTACAGGACAGAAATTTCCTACGAGCAGTACTTC
clone size: few; V gene: TRBV5-1; D gene: TRBD2; J gene: TRBJ2-3; CDR3 protein: CASSLTGLAGARPSTDTQYF; CDR3 DNA: TGCGCCAGCAGCTTGACCGGACTAGCGGGGGCGCGGCCGAGCACAGATACGCAGTATTTT
clone size: -; V gene: TRBV19; D gene: TRBD1; J gene: TRBJ1-1; CDR3 protein: CASSTRTGLNTEAFF; CDR3 DNA: TGTGCCAGTAGTACCCGGACAGGGCTGAACACTGAAGCTTTCTTT
clone size: -; V gene: TRBV6-5; D gene: -; J gene: TRBJ2-7; CDR3 protein: CASSRDTYEQYF; CDR3 DNA: TGTGCCAGCAGCAGGGACACCTACGAGCAGTACTTC
clone size: -; V gene: TRBV18; D gene: TRBD1; J gene: TRBJ1-1; CDR3 protein: CASSPPGTDMNTEAFF; CDR3 DNA: TGTGCCAGCTCACCACCCGGGACAGATATGAACACTGAAGCTTTCTTT
clone size: few; V gene: TRBV28; D gene: -; J gene: TRBJ2-2; CDR3 protein: CASTPGEANTGELFF; CDR3 DNA: TGTGCCAGCACCCCGGGGGAGGCGAACACCGGGGAGCTGTTTTTT
clone size: once; V gene: TRBV4-1; D gene: -; J gene: TRBJ1-6; CDR3 protein: CASSPFMGRSPLHF; CDR3 DNA: TGCGCCAGTTCCCCGTTTATGGGGAGGTCACCCCTCCACTTT
clone size: -; V gene: TRBV7-9; D gene: -; J gene: TRBJ2-2; CDR3 protein: CASSLDRLMELFF; CDR3 DNA: TGTGCCAGCAGCTTAGATAGACTAATGGAGCTGTTTTTT
clone size: -; V gene: TRBV18; D gene: -; J gene: TRBJ2-7; CDR3 protein: CASSLDSPYEQYF; CDR3 DNA: TGTGCCAGCTCGCTGGACAGCCCCTACGAGCAGTACTTC
clone size: few; V gene: TRBV28; D gene: -; J gene: TRBJ1-5; CDR3 protein: CASTPAGQLPNQPQHF; CDR3 DNA: TGTGCCAGCACCCCAGCCGGACAGCTTCCCAATCAGCCCCAGCATTTT
clone size: few; V gene: TRBV5-4; D gene: TRBD2; J gene: TRBJ2-1; CDR3 protein: CASSLGSPWTSGRVNEQFF; CDR3 DNA: TGTGCCAGCAGCTTGGGGAGCCCGTGGACTAGCGGGAGGGTCAATGAGCAGTTCTTC
clone size: -; V gene: TRBV6-5; D gene: TRBD1; J gene: TRBJ1-1; CDR3 protein: CASSRGRGNTEAFF; CDR3 DNA: TGTGCCAGCAGTAGGGGGCGTGGGAACACTGAAGCTTTCTTT
clone size: -; V gene: TRBV11-3; D gene: -; J gene: TRBJ2-5; CDR3 protein: CASSLSTAQETQYF; CDR3 DNA: TGTGCCAGCAGCTTATCCACAGCCCAAGAGACCCAGTACTTC
clone size: -; V gene: TRBV5-5; D gene: TRBD1; J gene: TRBJ2-7; CDR3 protein: CASSKGQTYEQYF; CDR3 DNA: TGTGCCAGCAGCAAGGGACAGACCTACGAGCAGTACTTC
clone size: -; V gene: TRBV4-3; D gene: -; J gene: TRBJ1-4; CDR3 protein: CASSQTYRAGREKLFF; CDR3 DNA: TGCGCCAGCAGCCAGACTTACAGGGCGGGTCGAGAAAAACTGTTTTTT
clone size: -; V gene: TRBV6-5; D gene: -; J gene: TRBJ1-1; CDR3 protein: CASRVSGANTEAFF; CDR3 DNA: TGTGCCAGCAGGGTTTCAGGGGCGAACACTGAAGCTTTCTTT
clone size: -; V gene: TRBV5-1; D gene: TRBD2; J gene: TRBJ2-3; CDR3 protein: CASMTSGNEGTQYF; CDR3 DNA: TGCGCCAGCATGACTAGCGGGAATGAGGGTACGCAGTATTTT
clone size: -; V gene: TRBV19; D gene: TRBD1; J gene: TRBJ1-1; CDR3 protein: CASSLFGTGGTEAFF; CDR3 DNA: TGTGCCAGTAGCTTATTTGGGACAGGGGGCACTGAAGCTTTCTTT
clone size: -; V gene: TRBV6-6; D gene: -; J gene: TRBJ1-3; CDR3 protein: CASSTSGSGNTIYF; CDR3 DNA: TGTGCCAGCAGTACCTCGGGCTCTGGAAACACCATATATTTT
clone size: -; V gene: TRBV28; D gene: TRBD2; J gene: TRBJ2-3; CDR3 protein: CASSFLAGRGTDTQYF; CDR3 DNA: TGTGCCAGCAGTTTTCTAGCGGGACGGGGCACAGATACGCAGTATTTT
clone size: once; V gene: TRBV11-3; D gene: -; J gene: TRBJ2-7; CDR3 protein: CASSLDGTRNYEQYF; CDR3 DNA: TGTGCCAGCAGCTTAGATGGGACACGAAACTACGAGCAGTACTTC
clone size: -; V gene: TRBV28; D gene: -; J gene: TRBJ2-7; CDR3 protein: CASTLERASYEQYF; CDR3 DNA: TGTGCCAGCACCCTGGAGAGGGCGAGCTACGAGCAGTACTTC
clone size: few; V gene: TRBV29-1; D gene: TRBD1; J gene: TRBJ1-2; CDR3 protein: CSVLGQEYGYTF; CDR3 DNA: TGCAGCGTCCTGGGACAGGAGTATGGCTACACCTTC
clone size: -; V gene: TRBV11-2; D gene: -; J gene: TRBJ2-7; CDR3 protein: CASSLGRGFYEQYF; CDR3 DNA: TGTGCCAGCAGCTTAGGCAGGGGATTCTACGAGCAGTACTTC
clone size: -; V gene: TRBV30; D gene: TRBD2; J gene: TRBJ2-1; CDR3 protein: CAWSVAGNSAFYNEQFF; CDR3 DNA: TGTGCCTGGAGTGTAGCGGGGAATAGCGCGTTTTACAATGAGCAGTTCTTC